A few counts support the clone carrying this TCR beta chain. Since all of the isolated RNA was reverse transcribed, expressed TCRB transcripts were what got sequenced. The assay was immunoSEQ multiplex PCR, and TCRdb's table has in-frame clones only and misses some. The table lists hundreds of thousands of clones, approximately 31% of them singletons. This sample is drawn from a study of beta chain features in type 1 diabetes. Each of the CD4+ naive, central memory, regulatory and stem cell-like memory populations was sorted via CD45RO/CCR7/CD25/CD127/CD95/CD27. The CDR3 loop spans 15 amino acids. V dropped 5 bases and J dropped 4; count of bases not matched to a gene: 4. Looked up from germline, CDR1 is MNHNS and CDR2 is SASEGT.

The sample taken for sequencing was naive CD4+ T cells from blood. This sequence originates from a man between 18 and 35 years old in good health. The gene calls are TRBV6-1 and TRBJ2-1, with 11 bases matching TRBD2. CDR3 nucleotides: TGTGCCAGCAGTTGGACTAGCGGGTCTTACAATGAGCAGTTCTTC. This codes for CASSWTSGSYNEQFF.